This TCR beta chain was retrieved from a study of blood T cell repertoires in COVID-19. Under the authors' procedure: Nucleated cell number was recorded as an estimate derived from reference gene primer amplification. Sequencing was performed with immunoSEQ multiplex PCR; in TCRdb, only in-frame clones are kept and a portion is missing. V, J and clone size were drawn from that table, and D and trimming were deduced from the DNA. In the table there are approximately 15,000 clones, 91% of which are singletons. The CDR3 covers 16 residues. V lost 5 bases to trimming and J lost 0 bases; unmatched junction nucleotides: 7. Germline V CDR1 and CDR2: LGHDT, YNNKEL (reference sequence).

The chain carries TRBV3-1 (or the pseudogene TRBV3-2) and TRBJ1-5; 7 nucleotides line up with TRBD1. Source material: peripheral blood. The source of this sequence is a man in his 60s with active COVID-19. The CDR3, as DNA: TGTGCCAGCAGCGCCGGGACAGAGTATAGCAATCAGCCCCAGCATTTT. It specifies CASSAGTEYSNQPQHF.